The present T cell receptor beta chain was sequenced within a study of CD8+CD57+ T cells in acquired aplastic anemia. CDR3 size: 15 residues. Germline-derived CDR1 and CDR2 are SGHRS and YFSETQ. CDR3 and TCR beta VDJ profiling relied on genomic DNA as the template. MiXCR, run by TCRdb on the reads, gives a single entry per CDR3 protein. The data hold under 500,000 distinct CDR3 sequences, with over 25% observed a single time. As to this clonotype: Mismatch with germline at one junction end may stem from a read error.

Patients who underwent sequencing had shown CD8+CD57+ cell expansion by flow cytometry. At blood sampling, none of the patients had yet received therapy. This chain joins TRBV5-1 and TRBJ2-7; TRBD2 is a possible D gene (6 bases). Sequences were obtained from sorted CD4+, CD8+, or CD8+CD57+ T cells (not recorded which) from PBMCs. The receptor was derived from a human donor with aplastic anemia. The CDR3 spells CASNLASAYFYEQYF. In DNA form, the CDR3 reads TGCGCCAGCAACTTGGCTAGCGCCTACTTCTACGAGCAGTACTTC. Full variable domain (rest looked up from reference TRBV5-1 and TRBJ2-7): KAGVTQTPRYLIKTRGQQVTLSCSPISGHRSVSWYQQTPGQGLQFLFEYFSETQRNKGNFPGRFSGRQFSNSRSEMNVSTLELGDSALYLCASNLASAYFYEQYFGPGTRLTVT.